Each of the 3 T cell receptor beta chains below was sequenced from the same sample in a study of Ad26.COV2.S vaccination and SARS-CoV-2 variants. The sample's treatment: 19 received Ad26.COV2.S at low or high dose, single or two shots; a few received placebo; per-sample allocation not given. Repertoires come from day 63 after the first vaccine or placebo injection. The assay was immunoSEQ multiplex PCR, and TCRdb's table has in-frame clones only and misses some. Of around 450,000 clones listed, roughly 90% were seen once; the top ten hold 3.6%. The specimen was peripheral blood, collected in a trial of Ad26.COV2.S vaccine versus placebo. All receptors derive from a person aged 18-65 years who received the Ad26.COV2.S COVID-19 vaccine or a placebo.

The CDR3 bases are TGTGCCAGCAGCGTAGATGGGACTTACAATGAGCAGTTCTTC. It translates to CASSVDGTYNEQFF. V and J are TRBV9 and TRBJ2-1; TRBD2 is a possible D gene (6 bases). V was shortened by 0 bases and J by 4 bases, with 8 bases between the two germline ends. Germline-derived CDR1 and CDR2 are SGDLS and YYNGEE. This CDR3 has 14 amino acids.

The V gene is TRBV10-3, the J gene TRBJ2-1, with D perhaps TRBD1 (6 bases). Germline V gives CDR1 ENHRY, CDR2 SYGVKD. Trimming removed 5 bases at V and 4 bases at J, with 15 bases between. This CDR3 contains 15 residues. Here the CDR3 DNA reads TGTGCCATCAGTCGTTCTCCGCAGGGGTACAATGAGCAGTTCTTC. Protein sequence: CAISRSPQGYNEQFF.

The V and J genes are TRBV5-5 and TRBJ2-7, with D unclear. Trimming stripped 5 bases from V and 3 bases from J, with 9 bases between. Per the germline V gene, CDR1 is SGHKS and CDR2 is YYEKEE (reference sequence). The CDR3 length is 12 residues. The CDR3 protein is CASSYDGYEQYF. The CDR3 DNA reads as TGTGCCAGCAGTTACGACGGCTACGAGCAGTACTTC.